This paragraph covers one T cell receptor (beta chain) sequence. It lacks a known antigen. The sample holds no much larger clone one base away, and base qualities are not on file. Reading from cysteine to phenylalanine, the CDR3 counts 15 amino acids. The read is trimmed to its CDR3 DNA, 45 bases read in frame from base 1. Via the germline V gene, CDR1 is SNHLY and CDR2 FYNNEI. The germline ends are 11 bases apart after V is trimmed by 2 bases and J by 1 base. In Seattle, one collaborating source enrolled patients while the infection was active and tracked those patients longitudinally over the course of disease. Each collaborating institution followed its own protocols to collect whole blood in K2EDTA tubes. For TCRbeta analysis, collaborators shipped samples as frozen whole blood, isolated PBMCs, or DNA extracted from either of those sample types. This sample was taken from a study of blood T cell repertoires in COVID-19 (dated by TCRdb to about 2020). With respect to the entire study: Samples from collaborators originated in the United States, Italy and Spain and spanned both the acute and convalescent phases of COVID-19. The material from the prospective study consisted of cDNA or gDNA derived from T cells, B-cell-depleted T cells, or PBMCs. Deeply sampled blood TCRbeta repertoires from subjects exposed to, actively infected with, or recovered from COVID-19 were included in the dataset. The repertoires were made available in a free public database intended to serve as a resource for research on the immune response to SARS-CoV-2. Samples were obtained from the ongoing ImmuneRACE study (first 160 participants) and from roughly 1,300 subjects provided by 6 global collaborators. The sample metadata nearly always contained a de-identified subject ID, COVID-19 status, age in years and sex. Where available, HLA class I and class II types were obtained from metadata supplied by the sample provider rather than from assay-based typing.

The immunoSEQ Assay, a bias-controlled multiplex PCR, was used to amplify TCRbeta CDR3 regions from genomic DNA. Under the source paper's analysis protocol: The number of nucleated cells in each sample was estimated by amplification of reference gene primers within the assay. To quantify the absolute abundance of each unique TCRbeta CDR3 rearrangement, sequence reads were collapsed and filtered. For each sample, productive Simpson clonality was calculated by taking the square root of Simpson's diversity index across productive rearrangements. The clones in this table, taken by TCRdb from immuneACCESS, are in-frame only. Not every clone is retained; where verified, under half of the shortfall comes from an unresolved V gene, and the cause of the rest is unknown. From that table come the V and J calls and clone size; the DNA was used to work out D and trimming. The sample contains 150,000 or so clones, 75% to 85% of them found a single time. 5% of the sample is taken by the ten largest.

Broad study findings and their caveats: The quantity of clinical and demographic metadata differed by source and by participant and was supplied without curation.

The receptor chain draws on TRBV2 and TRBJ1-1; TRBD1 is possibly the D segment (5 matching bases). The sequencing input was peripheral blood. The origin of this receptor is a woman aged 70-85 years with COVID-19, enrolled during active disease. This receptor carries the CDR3 CASSELAGWNTEAFF. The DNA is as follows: TGTGCCAGCAGTGAACTGGCAGGGTGGAACACTGAAGCTTTCTTT.